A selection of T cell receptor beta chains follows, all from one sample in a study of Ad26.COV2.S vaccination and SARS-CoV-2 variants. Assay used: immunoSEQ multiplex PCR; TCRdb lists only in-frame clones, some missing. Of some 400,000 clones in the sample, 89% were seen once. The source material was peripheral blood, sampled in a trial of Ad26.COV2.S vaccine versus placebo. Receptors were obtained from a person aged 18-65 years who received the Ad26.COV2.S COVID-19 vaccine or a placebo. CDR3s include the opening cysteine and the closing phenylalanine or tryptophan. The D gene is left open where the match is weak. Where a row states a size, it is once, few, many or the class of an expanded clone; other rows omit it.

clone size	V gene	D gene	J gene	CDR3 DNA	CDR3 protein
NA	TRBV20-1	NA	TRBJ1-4	TGCAGTGCTAGTCTGACGGGTGGGGAACTGTTTTTT	CSASLTGGELFF
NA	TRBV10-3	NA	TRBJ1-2	TGTGCCATCACGGGGGGCGCGAGTGGCTACACCTTC	CAITGGASGYTF
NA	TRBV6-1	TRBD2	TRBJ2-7	TGTGCCAGCAGTGAACTCACTAGCGGGAGATTCTACGAGCAGTACTTC	CASSELTSGRFYEQYF
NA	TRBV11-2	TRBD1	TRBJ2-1	TGTGCCAGCAGCCCAGGACAGGGGGGCTACAATGAGCAGTTCTTC	CASSPGQGGYNEQFF
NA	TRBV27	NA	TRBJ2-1	TGTGCCAGCAGTCCCCAGGACCTATGGGGCAATGAGCAGTTCTTC	CASSPQDLWGNEQFF
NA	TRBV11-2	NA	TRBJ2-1	TGTGCCAGCAGCTTAGAGCCGGGAGTTATCAATGAGCAGTTCTTC	CASSLEPGVINEQFF
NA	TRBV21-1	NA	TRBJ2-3	TGTGCCAGCAGCAAAACGTCTCGCGACTCAGATACGCAGTATTTT	CASSKTSRDSDTQYF
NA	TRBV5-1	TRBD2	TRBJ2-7	TGCGCCAGCAGCTTGAGTACCCGGGGACTACCGGACTACGAGCAGTACTTC	CASSLSTRGLPDYEQYF
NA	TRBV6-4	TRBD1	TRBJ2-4	TGTGCCAGCAGTATAGGCCCCGGGACAGGGCAAAACATTCAGTACTTC	CASSIGPGTGQNIQYF
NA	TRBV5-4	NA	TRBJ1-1	TGTGCCAGCAGCAACCCAGAACCCCTGAACACTGAAGCTTTCTTT	CASSNPEPLNTEAFF
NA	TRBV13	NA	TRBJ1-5	TGTGCCAGCAGCTTAGGACCGAACGGAAATCAGCCCCAGCATTTT	CASSLGPNGNQPQHF
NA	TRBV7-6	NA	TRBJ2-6	TGTGCCAGCAGCCATTACCCCCGGGACCCGCCCCCTGGGGCCAACGTCCTGACTTTC	CASSHYPRDPPPGANVLTF
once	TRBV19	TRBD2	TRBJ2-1	TGTGCCAGTAGTACCCTGCCCCTTGGCGGGAGGGGCAATGAGCAGTTCTTC	CASSTLPLGGRGNEQFF
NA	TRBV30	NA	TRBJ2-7	TGTGCCTGGAGTGCGCTCGACGAGCAGTACTTC	CAWSALDEQYF
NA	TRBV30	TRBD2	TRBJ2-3	TGTGCCTGGAGTGTACTAGCGGGAGATACGCAGTATTTT	CAWSVLAGDTQYF
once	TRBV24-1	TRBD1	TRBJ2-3	TGTGCCACCAGTGACTGGACAGGGCGAGCAGATACGCAGTATTTT	CATSDWTGRADTQYF
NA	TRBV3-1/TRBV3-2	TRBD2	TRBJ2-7	TGTGCCAGCAGCCAAGATTGGTCTAGCGGGAGGGTTTCCTACGAGCAGTACTTC	CASSQDWSSGRVSYEQYF
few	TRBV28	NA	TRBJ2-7	TGTGCCAGCAGCCCGCCGGGGCTGCCCTACGAGCAGTACTTC	CASSPPGLPYEQYF
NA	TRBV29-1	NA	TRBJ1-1	TGCAGCGCTCACAGCGGCACTGAAGCTTTCTTT	CSAHSGTEAFF
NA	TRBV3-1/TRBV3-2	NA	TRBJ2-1	TGTGCCAGCAGCCAAGCCGCGGAGAATGAGCAGTTCTTC	CASSQAAENEQFF
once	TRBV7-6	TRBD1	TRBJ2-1	TGTGCCAGCAGCCTAACGACAGGGGACAGGGAGCAGTTCTTC	CASSLTTGDREQFF
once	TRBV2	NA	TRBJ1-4	TGTGCCAGCAGTGTATCTGGCGGAGGTGAAAAACTGTTTTTT	CASSVSGGGEKLFF
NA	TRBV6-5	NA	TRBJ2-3	TGTGCCAGCAGTTACTCAGCTAGCACAGATACGCAGTATTTT	CASSYSASTDTQYF
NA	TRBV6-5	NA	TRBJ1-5	TGTGCCAGCAGTTCCGAAGGGGGATGGCCCCAGCATTTT	CASSSEGGWPQHF
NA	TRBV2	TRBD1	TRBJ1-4	TGTGCCAGCAGGCGGGACAGTACTAATGAAAAACTGTTTTTT	CASRRDSTNEKLFF
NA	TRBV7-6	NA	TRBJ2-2	TGTGCCAGCAGCTTAGAGGGAGTCACCGGGGAGCTGTTTTTT	CASSLEGVTGELFF
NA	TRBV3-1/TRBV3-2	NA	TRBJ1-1	TGTGCCAGCAGCCAATTCGCAGGGGACACTGAAGCTTTCTTT	CASSQFAGDTEAFF
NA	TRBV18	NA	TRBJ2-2	TGTGCCAGCTCACCCCTCACCGGGGAGCTGTTTTTT	CASSPLTGELFF
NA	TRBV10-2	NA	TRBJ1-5	TGCGCCAGCAGTGAGGTCAAGGGCAGTCAGCCCCAGCATTTT	CASSEVKGSQPQHF
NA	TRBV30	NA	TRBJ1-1	TGTGCCTGGAGTCCCACAAGGACTGAAGCTTTCTTT	CAWSPTRTEAFF
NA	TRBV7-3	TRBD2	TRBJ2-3	TGTGCCAGCAGCTTATTGGGGCTAGCGGGAGATCCAGATACGCAGTATTTT	CASSLLGLAGDPDTQYF
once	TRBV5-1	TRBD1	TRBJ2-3	TGCGCCAGCACCAGGGGGTTGGGAGATACGCAGTATTTT	CASTRGLGDTQYF
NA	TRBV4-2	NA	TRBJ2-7	TGTGCCAGCAGCCAAGAGGGCAGGGGGGGCGTTTACGAGCAGTACTTC	CASSQEGRGGVYEQYF
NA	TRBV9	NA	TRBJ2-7	TGTGCCAGCAGCGTAGGGGCTGGCGCCTACGAGCAGTACTTC	CASSVGAGAYEQYF
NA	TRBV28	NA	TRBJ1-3	TGTGCCAGCAGTTTTATGGGGTTTTCTGGAAACACCATATATTTT	CASSFMGFSGNTIYF
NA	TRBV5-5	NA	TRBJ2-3	TGTGCCAGCAGCTTATTTTCAGTGTATAGCACAGATACGCAGTATTTT	CASSLFSVYSTDTQYF
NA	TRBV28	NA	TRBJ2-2	TGTGCCAGCAGCCAACAGGGTTCCACCGGGGAGCTGTTTTTT	CASSQQGSTGELFF
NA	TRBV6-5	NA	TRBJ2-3	TGTGCCAGCAGTTACATGGCCACAGATACGCAGTATTTT	CASSYMATDTQYF
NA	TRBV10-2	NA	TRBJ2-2	TGCGCCAGCAGTGAGGGCTGGAACACCGGGGAGCTGTTTTTT	CASSEGWNTGELFF
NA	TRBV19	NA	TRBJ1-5	TGTGCCAGTAGTATAGAGCCCCGGACGGCCAGGGATCAGCCCCAGCATTTT	CASSIEPRTARDQPQHF
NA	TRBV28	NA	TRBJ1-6	TGTGCCAGCAGTTTAGGGCCGGGAAGGGGTTCACCCCTCCACTTT	CASSLGPGRGSPLHF
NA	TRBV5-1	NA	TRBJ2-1	TGCGCCAGCAGCTTGGAACTGTCCAATGAGCAGTTCTTC	CASSLELSNEQFF
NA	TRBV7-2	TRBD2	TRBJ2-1	TGTGCCAGCAGCTTAGAACGATTAGCGGGCCCATACAATGAGCAGTTCTTC	CASSLERLAGPYNEQFF
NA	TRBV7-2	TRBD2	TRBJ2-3	TGTGCCAGCAGCGCAACTAGCGGGAGTGGGACAGATACGCAGTATTTT	CASSATSGSGTDTQYF
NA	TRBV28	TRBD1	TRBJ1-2	TGTGCCAGCAGTACACAGGGACAGGGGAACTATGGCTACACCTTC	CASSTQGQGNYGYTF
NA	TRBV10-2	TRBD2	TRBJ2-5	TGCGCCAGCAGTGACGCGGGAGTCGTAGAGACCCAGTACTTC	CASSDAGVVETQYF